These 31 T cell receptor beta chains were all obtained from the same sample, sequenced in a study of T cell responses to AZD1222 COVID-19 vaccine. Data came from immunoSEQ multiplex PCR; TCRdb stores just in-frame clones and leaves some out. This sample yields 95,000 to 110,000 clones, of which around 91% are seen a single time; under 25% belongs to the top ten. The sample consisted of peripheral blood, taken on day 0 of AZD1222 vaccination. The receptors were sampled from an adult in good health.

This chain uses TRBV27 with TRBJ2-1; TRBD2 agrees at 8 bases. The CDR3 length is 21 residues. V trimming: 0 bases; J trimming: 4 bases; junction bases outside the gene matches: 20. Germline V gene sequence: CDR1 MNHEY, CDR2 SMNVEV (reference sequence). In DNA, the CDR3 is TGTGCCAGCAGTTTATCCCCCGGGCGCGGGGGGCCAGATAACAATTACAATGAGCAGTTCTTC. Amino acids: CASSLSPGRGGPDNNYNEQFF.

The genes are TRBV19 and TRBJ1-5; 9 nucleotides align to TRBD1. The junction had 10 bases not matched to a gene; V was cut back by 3 bases and J by 7 bases. The CDR3 runs 16 residues. Looked up from germline, CDR1 is LNHDA and CDR2 is SQIVND (reference sequence). CDR3 amino acids: CASSITGTGSGQPQHF. The CDR3 nucleotides are TGTGCCAGTAGTATTACCGGGACAGGGTCCGGCCAGCCCCAGCATTTT.

V is TRBV10-1 and J is TRBJ1-1; D is undetermined. This CDR3 is 15 amino acids long. Trimming shortened V by 6 bases and J by 1 base, and 15 bases separated the two germline ends. The germline gives CDR1 WNHNN, CDR2 SYGVQD (reference sequence). The DNA of the CDR3 is TGCGCCAGCAGCGGAACCGGACGTGCGAACACTGAAGCTTTCTTT. Translation gives CASSGTGRANTEAFF.

This clone was seen a single time. This chain connects TRBV7-6 to TRBJ2-2; 11 bases map to TRBD1. The length of the CDR3 is 16 residues. CDR1 and CDR2 (germline): SGHVS, FNYEAQ. V was clipped by 5 bases and J by 6 bases; unmatched bases: 8. The CDR3 sequence: CASSMRTGGAAGELFF. The CDR3 DNA reads TGTGCCAGCAGCATGCGGACAGGGGGCGCGGCCGGGGAGCTGTTTTTT.

The genes are TRBV5-1 and TRBJ2-2; D ambiguous. This CDR3 has 14 amino acids. V was clipped by 0 bases and J by 5 bases, with 8 bases between them. Germline assignment: CDR1 SGHRS and CDR2 YFSETQ. This chain's CDR3 is CASSLAVGTGELFF. CDR3 nucleotides: TGCGCCAGCAGCTTGGCCGTTGGTACCGGGGAGCTGTTTTTT.

V and J are TRBV4-2 and TRBJ1-1; D is unresolved. Germline V lookup: CDR1 LGHNA, CDR2 YNFKEQ. The CDR3 totals 14 residues. V lost 0 bases to trimming and J lost 4 bases, with 9 bases between them. CDR3 sequence (DNA): TGTGCCAGCAGCCAAGACGTTTGGGGCACTGAAGCTTTCTTT. Translated, it gives CASSQDVWGTEAFF.

This clone was picked up a small number of times. CDR3 nucleotides: TGTGCCAGCAGTTACTCTTCTGAGTCCTACGAGCAGTACTTC. Translating gives CASSYSSESYEQYF. The chain links TRBV6-2 or TRBV6-3 to TRBJ2-7; D unclear. The CDR3 is 14 amino acids. Germline values: CDR1 MNHEY, CDR2 SVGEGT. V was cut by 0 bases and J by 1 base, with 7 bases left in between.

The chain recombines TRBV6-5 with TRBJ1-3; D is ambiguous. CDR1 is MNHEY and CDR2 is SVGAGI in the germline V gene. There are 12 residues in the CDR3. Trimming removed 5 bases at V and 8 bases at J, with 10 bases between. CDR3 sequence: CASSSNRDTIYF. CDR3 coding DNA: TGTGCCAGCAGTAGCAATAGGGACACCATATATTTT.

The V call is TRBV7-2, the J call TRBJ1-4, with 7 bases aligning to TRBD1. J was trimmed by 8 bases and V by 5 bases; bases with no gene match: 11. This CDR3 spans 15 amino acids. Germline CDR1 reads SGHTA; CDR2 reads FQGNSA. The CDR3 nucleotides read TGTGCCAGCAGCCAGGGGGGGGCGATCCGGGAAAAACTGTTTTTT. As protein: CASSQGGAIREKLFF.

The chain combines TRBV3-1 (or the pseudogene TRBV3-2) with TRBJ1-2, with D uncertain. The CDR3 spans 16 residues. The germline V gene has CDR1 LGHDT and CDR2 YNNKEL (reference sequence). Trimming removed 0 bases at V and 4 bases at J, with 15 bases between. This CDR3 is CASSQDPRRAIYGYTF. For the CDR3, the DNA is TGTGCCAGCAGCCAAGACCCCAGACGGGCTATCTATGGCTACACCTTC.

V gene TRBV4-1 combines with J gene TRBJ1-5; unclear D gene. Deletions cut 0 bases from V and 4 bases from J, with 13 bases between. CDR1 and CDR2 from the germline V gene are MGHRA and YSYEKL. There are 16 residues in the CDR3. Here the CDR3 DNA reads TGCGCCAGCAGCCAAGAGTCCGGGCGGATTAATCAGCCCCAGCATTTT. Translated: CASSQESGRINQPQHF.

This clone has only one observation. This chain joins TRBV19 and TRBJ2-4, with a possible D match to TRBD1 (6 bases). Germline V CDR1 and CDR2: LNHDA, SQIVND (reference sequence). V was shortened by 4 bases and J by 0 bases, with 13 bases between the two germline ends. The CDR3 has 16 residues. This CDR3 is CASSTSGDLAKNIQYF. In DNA form, the CDR3 reads TGTGCCAGTAGTACGTCAGGGGACCTAGCCAAAAACATTCAGTACTTC.

The chain joins TRBV9 to TRBJ2-3; TRBD2 agrees at 12 bases. With 3 bases clipped from V and 3 bases from J, the junction kept 11 bases outside the gene matches. Germline values: CDR1 SGDLS, CDR2 YYNGEE. The CDR3 is 18 residues long. DNA of the CDR3: TGTGCCAGCAGCGGATCCCCTAGCGGGGGGGCCTGGACAGATACGCAGTATTTT. It specifies CASSGSPSGGAWTDTQYF.

This clone was counted a single time. J is TRBJ1-1 and V is TRBV5-1, with 7 positions matching TRBD1. The junction had 3 bases not matched to a gene; V was cut back by 4 bases and J by 0 bases. The germline V gene encodes CDR1 SGHRS and CDR2 YFSETQ. The length of the CDR3 is 14 residues. Here the CDR3 DNA reads TGCGCCAGCAGCCCGACAGGGATGAACACTGAAGCTTTCTTT. This sequence encodes CASSPTGMNTEAFF.

The chain links TRBV14 to TRBJ2-7, with D possibly TRBD1 on 6 matching bases. The CDR3 is 13 residues long. V was clipped by 4 bases and J by 1 base, with 8 bases between them. Germline assignment: CDR1 SGHDN and CDR2 FVKESK. CDR3 nucleotide sequence: TGTGCCAGCAGCCCGGACAGTTCCTACGAGCAGTACTTC. It codes for CASSPDSSYEQYF.

The chain carries TRBV7-6 and TRBJ2-5; TRBD1 matches 7 bases. The CDR3 contains 15 residues. With 3 bases clipped from V and 9 bases from J, the junction kept 13 bases outside the gene matches. Germline V gene sequence: CDR1 SGHVS, CDR2 FNYEAQ. This chain's CDR3 is CASSFLLGRGWPQYF. CDR3 coding DNA: TGTGCCAGCAGCTTCCTCCTAGGCAGGGGGTGGCCCCAGTACTTC.

This chain connects TRBV20-1 to TRBJ2-5, with 8 bases identical to TRBD1. The CDR3 runs 14 residues. The V gene's germline CDR1 is DFQATT and CDR2 SNEGSKA (reference sequence). Trimming cost V 3 bases and J 5 bases; bases outside gene matches: 8. The CDR3 loop reads CSASRTGRPETQYF. As DNA, the CDR3 is TGCAGTGCTAGTAGGACAGGGAGACCTGAGACCCAGTACTTC.

This chain joins TRBV29-1 and TRBJ2-1; 9 bases line up with TRBD1. Trimming took 6 bases from V and 2 from J; bases not matched to a gene: 8. In germline, CDR1 is SQVTM, CDR2 ANQGSEA. The CDR3 extends over 15 amino acids. Written as DNA, the CDR3 is TGCAGCGTAGCCAACGGGGACAGGGCCTACAATGAGCAGTTCTTC. It translates to CSVANGDRAYNEQFF.

The J gene is TRBJ2-1, the V gene TRBV19; D could derive from TRBD1 or TRBD2 (6 bases each). V lost 6 bases to trimming and J lost 8 bases, with 14 bases between them. The CDR3 length is 13 residues. In germline, CDR1 is LNHDA, CDR2 SQIVND (reference sequence). The CDR3 nucleotides are TGTGCCAGTAGCAATCGGGGGCGGGATGAGCAGTTCTTC. It yields the protein CASSNRGRDEQFF.

This chain links TRBV11-2 with TRBJ1-6; possible D gene TRBD1, 6 bases. This CDR3 is 16 amino acids long. V was shortened by 1 base and J by 7 bases, with 14 bases between the two germline ends. The germline gives CDR1 SGHAT, CDR2 FQNNGV. As DNA, the CDR3 is TGTGCCAGCAGCTTAGTTGCAGGGGTCCCAAATTCACCCCTCCACTTT. Its translation: CASSLVAGVPNSPLHF.

This rearrangement joins TRBV18 to TRBJ1-2; maybe TRBD1 (5 bases). In germline, CDR1 is KGHSH, CDR2 LQKENI. The ends were cut back, 3 bases at V and 4 bases at J, with 15 bases in the middle. The CDR3 spans 15 residues. The CDR3 here is CASSPGQNPGYGYTF. The CDR3 nucleotides read TGTGCCAGCTCACCTGGACAAAACCCGGGCTATGGCTACACCTTC.

The gene calls are TRBV11-3 and TRBJ2-7, with TRBD1 identical over 10 bases. V dropped 3 bases and J dropped 4; count of bases not matched to a gene: 3. The CDR3 loop spans 14 amino acids. The V gene's germline CDR1 is SGHNT and CDR2 YENEEA. The CDR3 DNA reads TGTGCCAGCAGCTTGGGACAGGGGTGGTACGAGCAGTACTTC. Amino acid sequence: CASSLGQGWYEQYF.

This chain joins TRBV12-5 and TRBJ2-3; tentative D call: TRBD2 (5 bases). The CDR3 covers 15 residues. Trimming removed 0 bases from V and 0 bases from J, with 7 bases in between. CDR1 and CDR2 from the germline V gene are LGHNT and FRNRAP. The CDR3, as DNA: TGTGCTAGTGGTTTGGTAGCGGTGAGCACAGATACGCAGTATTTT. It yields the protein CASGLVAVSTDTQYF. The whole variable domain, remainder taken from reference TRBV12-5 and TRBJ2-3, is DARVTQTPRHKVTEMGQEVTMRCQPILGHNTVFWYRQTMMQGLELLAYFRNRAPLDDSGMPKDRFSAEMPDATLATLKIQPSEPRDSAVYFCASGLVAVSTDTQYFGPGTRLTVL.

The chain joins TRBV10-2 to TRBJ1-1; 12 bases match TRBD1. The CDR3 extends over 16 amino acids. The germline gives CDR1 WSHSY, CDR2 SAAADI. The J segment lost 2 bases and the V segment lost 7 bases, leaving 8 bases of the junction unmatched. Here the CDR3 reads CASTEGQGAGNTEAFF. The DNA for the CDR3 is TGCGCCAGCACCGAGGGACAGGGGGCGGGAAACACTGAAGCTTTCTTT.

The chain couples TRBV7-2 to TRBJ2-6; D unclear. The germline V gene has CDR1 SGHTA and CDR2 FQGNSA. V was shortened by 5 bases and J by 0 bases, with 8 bases between the two germline ends. The CDR3 is 15 amino acids. CDR3 in DNA: TGTGCCAGCAGCACCCAGAGCTCTGGGGCCAACGTCCTGACTTTC. Its protein is CASSTQSSGANVLTF.

V usage is TRBV27 and J usage is TRBJ1-1; tentative D call: TRBD1 (6 bases). Germline loops: CDR1 MNHEY, CDR2 SMNVEV (reference sequence). CDR3 length equals 11 residues. The V and J ends lost 8 bases and 5 bases respectively, with 9 bases between them. The CDR3 DNA follows: TGTGCCAGCGTAGGGGGGACTGAAGCTTTCTTT. Amino acids: CASVGGTEAFF.

V and J are TRBV9 and TRBJ1-1; TRBD1 agrees at 8 bases. Germline values: CDR1 SGDLS, CDR2 YYNGEE. With V trimmed by 0 bases and J by 13 bases, 11 bases remained unmatched. CDR3 size: 14 residues. CDR3 protein: CASSVEGQVQTRFF. DNA for the CDR3: TGTGCCAGCAGCGTAGAGGGACAGGTTCAAACGCGTTTCTTT.

This chain connects TRBV9 to TRBJ1-2; 10 nucleotides line up with TRBD1. The CDR3 has 14 residues. V dropped 3 bases and J dropped 5; count of bases not matched to a gene: 4. Germline CDR1 reads SGDLS; CDR2 reads YYNGEE. CDR3 in amino acids: CASSGRTGGYGYTF. CDR3 in DNA: TGTGCCAGCAGCGGGAGGACAGGGGGTTATGGCTACACCTTC.

V gene TRBV6-5 combines with J gene TRBJ2-7; D ambiguous. CDR1 and CDR2 from the germline V gene are MNHEY and SVGAGI. The CDR3 has 15 residues. V lost 2 bases, J lost 0 bases, and 11 bases lay in between. The CDR3 DNA reads TGTGCCAGCAGTTACCCTGACGGATCCTCCTACGAGCAGTACTTC. Translation: CASSYPDGSSYEQYF.

The chain combines TRBV29-1 with TRBJ2-5; D may be TRBD1 (6 bases). The CDR3 covers 12 residues. Germline V gene sequence: CDR1 SQVTM, CDR2 ANQGSEA. With 2 bases removed from V and 5 bases from J, the gap between germline ends came to 9 bases. Here the CDR3 reads CSVEQGSETQYF. CDR3 nucleotide sequence: TGCAGCGTTGAACAGGGGTCGGAGACCCAGTACTTC.

A single count supports this clone. The chain recombines TRBV3-1 (or the pseudogene TRBV3-2) with TRBJ2-7, with unresolved D. CDR1 is LGHDT and CDR2 is YNNKEL in the germline V gene (reference sequence). V was cut by 1 base and J by 12 bases, with 4 bases left in between. The CDR3 runs 9 residues. CDR3 loop: CASSQGLYF. The CDR3 DNA reads as TGTGCCAGCAGCCAAGGTCTGTACTTC.